Following are 7 T cell receptor beta chains from one sample sequenced in a study of cytomegalovirus exposure and HLA in healthy donors. The PCR used 60 Vbeta and 13 Jbeta primers. The data were produced by immunoSEQ multiplex PCR, yet TCRdb's version contains in-frame clones alone and is incomplete. The repertoire has approximately 190,000 clones, over 65% of them found once; the top ten carry approximately 3.6%. Sample: PBMCs. These receptors were taken from a man aged 35 to 55 in good health and CMV-seropositive.

V gene TRBV28 combines with J gene TRBJ2-2; tentatively, D is TRBD1 (6 bases). Germline-derived CDR1 and CDR2 are MDHEN and SYDVKM. V lost 3 bases and J lost 7, with 21 bases in between. CDR3 length: 17 residues. The CDR3 here is CASSFPETGSSGGELFF. DNA for the CDR3: TGTGCCAGCAGTTTCCCGGAGACAGGATCGTCCGGCGGGGAGCTGTTTTTT.

V is TRBV9 and J is TRBJ1-2; a weak D match, TRBD1 (6 bases). V gave up 4 bases and J gave up 2 bases, with 9 bases separating them. CDR1 is SGDLS, CDR2 YYNGEE, per germline. The CDR3 consists of 13 residues. The CDR3 DNA sequence: TGTGCCAGCAGCAAGGGACACAACTATGGCTACACCTTC. This gives the protein CASSKGHNYGYTF.

The chain uses TRBV6-6 and TRBJ2-2; TRBD2 agrees at 9 bases. The trim removed 2 bases at V and 2 bases at J, leaving 3 bases unmatched. This CDR3 is built from 16 residues. Per germline, CDR1 MNHNY and CDR2 SVGAGI (reference sequence). The CDR3 loop is CASSYGGRANTGELFF. CDR3 nucleotide sequence: TGTGCCAGCAGTTACGGCGGGAGGGCCAACACCGGGGAGCTGTTTTTT.

The CDR3 DNA is TGTGCCAGCAGCTTAGGCCGCCAGGGGTTAGAGACCCAGTACTTC. Its protein is CASSLGRQGLETQYF. The chain recombines TRBV7-7 with TRBJ2-5; TRBD1 is a possible D gene (6 bases). The CDR3 covers 15 residues. Germline CDR1 SSHAT, CDR2 FNYEAQ (reference sequence). Trimming shortened V by 1 base and J by 4 bases, and 13 bases separated the two germline ends.

J is TRBJ1-4 and V is TRBV6-1, with 7 bases identical to TRBD1. V was clipped by 2 bases and J by 2 bases; unmatched bases: 5. The germline gives CDR1 MNHNS, CDR2 SASEGT. This CDR3 comprises 16 residues. The CDR3 protein is CASSEQGGRTNEKLFF. The CDR3 DNA reads as TGTGCCAGCAGTGAACAGGGGGGAAGGACTAATGAAAAACTGTTTTTT.

The chain joins TRBV9 to TRBJ2-5, with 11 bases that match TRBD2. Per the germline V gene, CDR1 is SGDLS and CDR2 is YYNGEE. The CDR3 is 16 amino acids. Unmatched junction bases numbered 5, after V lost 0 bases and J lost 4 bases. The CDR3 is CASSVELAGGGETQYF. The DNA of the CDR3 is TGTGCCAGCAGCGTAGAGCTAGCGGGAGGAGGAGAGACCCAGTACTTC. Full variable domain (outside the CDR3, taken from reference TRBV9 and TRBJ2-5): DSGVTQTPKHLITATGQRVTLRCSPRSGDLSVYWYQQSLDQGLQFLIQYYNGEERAKGNILERFSAQQFPDLHSELNLSSLELGDSALYFCASSVELAGGGETQYFGPGTRLLVL.

In this sample, this clone is medium-sized (0.01 to 0.1%). The chain joins TRBV7-8 to TRBJ2-1, with 12 nucleotides matching TRBD2. Germline V gene data show CDR1 as SGHVS and CDR2 as FQNEAQ. The CDR3 has 16 amino acids. Trimming took 3 bases from V and 9 from J; bases not matched to a gene: 9. The CDR3 sequence: CASSLDLAGGPVEQFF. CDR3 sequence (DNA): TGTGCCAGCAGCTTGGACCTAGCGGGGGGGCCAGTTGAGCAGTTCTTC. Supplemented by reference TRBV7-8 and TRBJ2-1, the full variable domain reads GAGVSQSPRYKVAKRGQDVALRCDPISGHVSLFWYQQALGQGPEFLTYFQNEAQLDKSGLPSDRFFAERPEGSVSTLKIQRTQQEDSAVYLCASSLDLAGGPVEQFFGPGTRLTVL.